The 16 T cell receptor beta chains below were found in one sample sequenced in a study of T-cell reconstitution after alpha-beta-depleted transplantation in children. Unique molecular identifiers were used in preparing the TCRbeta library. TCRdb recomputed calls from the PCR reads with MiXCR, one row per CDR3 protein. The table includes roughly 250,000 distinct CDR3 sequences, just under 8.5% detected once. Sequences were derived from PBMCs, mostly from graft donor cells, sampled 180 days after TCRalphabeta/CD19-depleted stem cell transplant. The receptors were sampled from a male patient between 10 and 17 years old who had a stem cell transplant for acute lymphoblastic leukemia, so the T cells may come from the graft donor.

This clonotype was observed at least ten times. Here the CDR3 DNA reads TGCGCCAGCAGCGGAGGGACGCTGGGCCGTAGCAATCAGCCCCAGCATTTT. It is translated as CASSGGTLGRSNQPQHF. The J gene is TRBJ1-5, the V gene TRBV10-2, with D perhaps TRBD1 (5 bases). This CDR3 has 17 amino acids. Germline CDR1 and CDR2: WSHSY and SAAADI. The V gene lost 6 bases and the J gene lost 0 bases, with 18 bases spanning the gap.

This clonotype was counted at least ten times. The V and J genes are TRBV5-1 and TRBJ1-5, with 8 bases lining up with TRBD1. Per the germline V gene, CDR1 is SGHRS and CDR2 is YFSETQ. The ends lost 1 base at V and 0 bases at J; junction bases unmatched: 9. The CDR3 is made up of 18 amino acids. The CDR3 nucleotides are TGCGCCAGCAGCTTGCTCGACAGGGGCTGGATTAGCAATCAGCCCCAGCATTTT. Translating it yields CASSLLDRGWISNQPQHF.

Only a few counts were recorded for this clonotype. The gene calls are TRBV6-5 and TRBJ2-7; possibly TRBD1 or TRBD2 for D (7 bases each). CDR3 length: 15 residues. Trimming took 2 bases from V and 0 from J, leaving 11 bases between them. Germline-derived CDR1 and CDR2 are MNHEY and SVGAGI. This chain's CDR3 is CASSYSGTASYEQYF. CDR3 DNA: TGTGCCAGCAGTTACAGCGGGACAGCCTCCTACGAGCAGTACTTC.

The sample holds many counts of this clonotype. The chain carries TRBV23-1 and TRBJ1-2, with TRBD1 as a possible D gene (5 bases). TRBV23-1 is designated an ORF whose function remains uncertain. Trimming stripped 4 bases from V and 8 bases from J, with 17 bases between. The CDR3 loop spans 14 amino acids. This chain's CDR3 is CASSPGPHGPGYTF. CDR3 DNA: TGCGCCAGCAGTCCGGGACCTCACGGCCCGGGCTACACCTTC.

This clonotype was found many times. J is TRBJ1-4 and V is TRBV10-3; maybe TRBD1 (5 bases). V shed 2 bases and J shed 7 bases, with 14 bases lying between them. Germline CDR1 is ENHRY and CDR2 is SYGVKD. There are 15 residues in the CDR3. The CDR3 sequence: CAISERGMVAEKLFF. In DNA, the CDR3 is TGTGCCATCAGTGAGCGGGGGATGGTAGCTGAAAAACTGTTTTTT.

This clonotype was counted ten times or more. The chain links TRBV7-9 to TRBJ2-5, with 9 bases matching TRBD1. CDR3 length: 16 residues. Trimming cost V 5 bases and J 5 bases; bases outside gene matches: 12. Germline CDR1 reads SEHNR; CDR2 reads FQNEAQ (reference sequence). The CDR3: CASSDPGQGGWETQYF. For the CDR3, the DNA is TGTGCCAGCAGCGACCCGGGACAGGGAGGATGGGAGACCCAGTACTTC.

The chain joins TRBV5-4 to TRBJ2-1; 12 bases align to TRBD2. J was trimmed by 3 bases and V by 4 bases; bases with no gene match: 5. Germline loops: CDR1 SGHNT, CDR2 YYREEE (reference sequence). The length of the CDR3 is 16 residues. The CDR3 is CASSRRTSGIYNEQFF. DNA for the CDR3: TGTGCCAGCAGCCGCCGGACTAGCGGGATCTACAATGAGCAGTTCTTC. Drawing the rest from reference TRBV5-4 and TRBJ2-1, the complete variable domain is ETGVTQSPTHLIKTRGQQVTLRCSSQSGHNTVSWYQQALGQGPQFIFQYYREEENGRGNFPPRFSGLQFPNYSSELNVNALELDDSALYLCASSRRTSGIYNEQFFGPGTRLTVL.

This clonotype has a count of ten or more. J is TRBJ2-7 and V is TRBV29-1; D gene ambiguous. Germline CDR1 SQVTM, CDR2 ANQGSEA. Trimming stripped 3 bases from V and 4 bases from J, with 7 bases between. This CDR3 comprises 11 residues. CDR3 sequence: CSVDGGYEQYF. The CDR3, as DNA: TGCAGCGTTGACGGTGGGTACGAGCAGTACTTC.

This clonotype was observed at least ten times. CDR3 loop: CASSQYASWTGELFF. The CDR3 DNA reads TGCGCCAGCAGCCAGTATGCTAGCTGGACCGGGGAGCTGTTTTTT. The V call is TRBV4-1, the J call TRBJ2-2; a possible D gene is TRBD2 (5 bases). V lost 3 bases to trimming and J lost 5 bases, with 13 bases between them. CDR3 length equals 15 residues. The germline gives CDR1 MGHRA, CDR2 YSYEKL.

V usage is TRBV4-1 and J usage is TRBJ2-1; a possible D gene is TRBD2 (6 bases). V gave up 0 bases and J gave up 6 bases, with 9 bases separating them. The CDR3 sequence is 14 residues long. Germline V lookup: CDR1 MGHRA, CDR2 YSYEKL. For the CDR3, the DNA is TGCGCCAGCAGCCAAGACGGAGGGTTCAATGAGCAGTTCTTC. Its protein is CASSQDGGFNEQFF.

This clonotype has ten or more counts. The V and J genes are TRBV7-2 and TRBJ2-7; 9 nucleotides align to TRBD1. Germline V gene sequence: CDR1 SGHTA, CDR2 FQGNSA. V was clipped by 11 bases and J by 5 bases; unmatched bases: 4. The CDR3 has 11 amino acids. CDR3 protein: CACGTGNEQYF. Here the CDR3 DNA reads TGTGCCTGTGGGACAGGGAACGAGCAGTACTTC.

Ten or more counts support this clonotype. The chain is built from TRBV28 and TRBJ1-2; D gene unclear. The CDR3 has 10 residues. Trimming took 4 bases from V and 4 from J, leaving 1 base between them. Germline values: CDR1 MDHEN, CDR2 SYDVKM. CDR3 sequence reads: CASSSYGYTF. In nucleotides, the CDR3 is TGTGCCAGCAGTTCCTATGGCTACACCTTC.

This clonotype occurred many times. The V gene is TRBV5-1, the J gene TRBJ1-6; no firm D call. The length of the CDR3 is 15 residues. CDR1 is SGHRS and CDR2 is YFSETQ in the germline V gene. The V and J ends lost 3 bases and 6 bases respectively, with 13 bases between them. CDR3 protein: CASSSAGVGNSPLHF. CDR3 DNA: TGCGCCAGCAGCTCCGCCGGTGTAGGTAATTCACCCCTCCACTTT.

The chain joins TRBV19 to TRBJ1-5; weak D call: TRBD1 (5 bases). This CDR3 has 16 amino acids. The germline V gene encodes CDR1 LNHDA and CDR2 SQIVND (reference sequence). V gave up 4 bases and J gave up 0 bases, with 13 bases separating them. The CDR3 here is CASSTWDGYSNQPQHF. The DNA of the CDR3 is TGTGCCAGTAGTACCTGGGACGGTTATAGCAATCAGCCCCAGCATTTT.

The chain has TRBV18 and TRBJ1-2; TRBD1 agrees at 7 bases. Trimming at V came to 3 bases and at J to 8 bases, leaving 6 bases not matched to a gene. Looked up from germline, CDR1 is KGHSH and CDR2 is LQKENI. The CDR3 spans 13 residues. CDR3 sequence reads: CASSPSGTVGYTF. The CDR3, as DNA: TGTGCCAGCTCACCTTCCGGGACAGTCGGCTACACCTTC.

This clonotype was observed at least ten times. J is TRBJ2-4 and V is TRBV7-8, with D perhaps matching TRBD1 (5 bases). V gave up 2 bases and J gave up 1 base, with 9 bases separating them. Germline V gives CDR1 SGHVS, CDR2 FQNEAQ. The CDR3 contains 15 residues. This chain's CDR3 is CASSLQGRAKNIQYF. CDR3 nucleotides: TGTGCCAGCAGCTTACAGGGCCGGGCCAAAAACATTCAGTACTTC.